One sample yielded the 22 T cell receptor beta chains listed below, sequenced in a study of CD8+ T cells in alopecia areata. Noted treatment: oral pan-JAK inhibitor, 5-10 mg twice daily. Investigators isolated RNA and reverse transcribed it into cDNA to act as the sequencing template. Data came from immunoSEQ multiplex PCR; TCRdb stores just in-frame clones and leaves some out. The sample lists about 99,000 clones, 85% to 90% seen once, with 11% in the top ten. Source: CD8+ T cells sorted from blood, taken at roughly week 30, from a patient treated with tofacitinib. The receptors were gathered from a human donor with alopecia areata.

The chain employs TRBV6-1 and TRBJ2-5; D perhaps matches TRBD2 (5 bases). Germline CDR1 is MNHNS and CDR2 is SASEGT. This CDR3 is 13 amino acids long. Trimming removed 7 bases from V and 5 bases from J, with 14 bases in between. CDR3 nucleotide sequence: TGTGCCAGCACCCCACTAGGAGCGGAGACCCAGTACTTC. It codes for CASTPLGAETQYF.

This clone was detected once. The gene calls are TRBV7-8 and TRBJ1-2, with D possibly being TRBD1 (5 bases). CDR3 size: 16 residues. Germline CDR1 and CDR2: SGHVS and FQNEAQ. V was shortened by 7 bases and J by 4 bases, with 22 bases between the two germline ends. In DNA, the CDR3 is TGTGCCAGCACCCTTCTGACCCCGGGGGGTAGCTATGGCTACACCTTC. Amino acid sequence: CASTLLTPGGSYGYTF.

The genes are TRBV29-1 and TRBJ2-7; 10 bases are shared with TRBD2. Germline V gene data show CDR1 as SQVTM and CDR2 as ANQGSEA. Germline trimming cut 4 bases from V and 1 base from J; bases unmatched to any gene: 1. CDR3 size: 13 residues. The CDR3 loop reads CSVALAGSYEQYF. The CDR3 DNA reads as TGCAGCGTTGCACTAGCGGGATCCTACGAGCAGTACTTC.

The V gene is TRBV7-9, the J gene TRBJ1-4; D remains unclear. CDR1 SEHNR and CDR2 FQNEAQ come from the germline V gene (reference sequence). CDR3 length: 13 amino acids. Trimming stripped 8 bases from V and 8 bases from J, with 15 bases between. The CDR3 DNA follows: TGTGCCAGCGCCCCCCAGCAAAACGAAAAACTGTTTTTT. The encoded protein is CASAPQQNEKLFF.

This clone was seen a few times. The chain is built from TRBV29-1 and TRBJ2-5; TRBD1 matches at 7 bases. TRBJ2-7 matches the DNA end more closely, so the J call is doubtful. The germline CDR1 and CDR2 sequences are SQVTM and ANQGSEA. This CDR3 contains 13 residues. CDR3 amino acids: CSVFTGDLYEQYF. The CDR3, as DNA: TGCAGCGTTTTTACAGGGGATCTCTACGAGCAGTACTTC.

The chain is built from TRBV28 and TRBJ2-3, with D tentatively TRBD2 (6 bases). CDR1 MDHEN and CDR2 SYDVKM come from the germline V gene. V gave up 3 bases and J gave up 6 bases, with 19 bases separating them. The CDR3 consists of 16 residues. CDR3 DNA: TGTGCCAGCAGTTTGAACGGGCCCGCGGAGGGGGATACGCAGTATTTT. Protein product: CASSLNGPAEGDTQYF.

This sequence joins TRBV5-1 and TRBJ2-7; no definite D call. V lost 3 bases to trimming and J lost 3 bases, with 13 bases between them. This CDR3 spans 14 amino acids. Looked up from germline, CDR1 is SGHRS and CDR2 is YFSETQ. The CDR3 spells CASSYHPGDYEQYF. The CDR3, as DNA: TGCGCCAGCAGCTACCACCCAGGTGACTACGAGCAGTACTTC.

The V call is TRBV6-1, the J call TRBJ2-2, with D unclear. The CDR3 consists of 13 residues. CDR1 is MNHNS, CDR2 SASEGT, per germline. The V end lost 1 base, the J end lost 3 bases, and 3 bases lay between the germline ends. The CDR3 DNA follows: TGTGCCAGCAGTGAAGGGGACACCGGGGAGCTGTTTTTT. Translating gives CASSEGDTGELFF.

The chain couples TRBV10-1 to TRBJ2-5; tentative D call: TRBD1 (6 bases). Germline V gives CDR1 WNHNN, CDR2 SYGVQD (reference sequence). Trimming left V 0 bases short and J 5 bases short, with 10 bases between. The CDR3 spans 14 residues. CDR3 sequence reads: CASSESIGGETQYF. In nucleotides, the CDR3 is TGCGCCAGCAGTGAGTCGATTGGGGGCGAGACCCAGTACTTC.

V and J are TRBV29-1 and TRBJ2-6; the D is unclear. This CDR3 has 14 residues. CDR1 is SQVTM, CDR2 ANQGSEA, per germline. The V gene lost 4 bases and the J gene lost 0 bases, with 7 bases spanning the gap. DNA for the CDR3: TGCAGCGTTGGCATAAGCTCTGGGGCCAACGTCCTGACTTTC. This sequence encodes CSVGISSGANVLTF.

The CDR3 coding sequence is TGTGCCAGCAGCTCTCGACACGGAAGGCGGGTCAGGGGCTATGGCTACACCTTC. Amino acids: CASSSRHGRRVRGYGYTF. This chain joins TRBV11-3 and TRBJ1-2; weak D call: TRBD1 (6 bases). V dropped 4 bases and J dropped 4 bases, with 25 bases sitting between them. Germline assignment: CDR1 SGHNT and CDR2 YENEEA. The CDR3 has 18 amino acids.

Comments on this clone: Other nucleotide sequences in the sample specify the same CDR3. The genes are TRBV29-1 and TRBJ2-1, with unresolved D. Trimming cost V 6 bases and J 5 bases, with 5 bases left between them. CDR3 length: 10 amino acids. Germline V gene lookup returns CDR1 SQVTM and CDR2 ANQGSEA. Here the CDR3 DNA reads TGCAGCGTCTGGGACAATGAGCAGTTCTTC. This sequence encodes CSVWDNEQFF.

This clone has only one observation. V gene TRBV7-3 combines with J gene TRBJ2-3; maybe TRBD1 (6 bases). Between the trimmed V and J ends, which lost 1 base and 4 bases, there was a span of 12 bases. The CDR3 is 15 residues long. Germline assignment: CDR1 SGHTA and CDR2 FQGTGA. CDR3 DNA: TGTGCCAGCAGCTTAAAACAGGGCCAGGCAGATACGCAGTATTTT. Protein product: CASSLKQGQADTQYF. Supplemented by reference TRBV7-3 and TRBJ2-3, the full variable domain reads GAGVSQTPSNKVTEKGKYVELRCDPISGHTALYWYRQSLGQGPEFLIYFQGTGAADDSGLPNDRFFAVRPEGSVSTLKIQRTERGDSAVYLCASSLKQGQADTQYFGPGTRLTVL.

This clone was counted a few times. The CDR3 region is CSVGAQGRTDTQYF. CDR3 DNA sequence: TGCAGCGTGGGGGCCCAGGGGCGCACAGATACGCAGTATTTT. The V call is TRBV29-1, the J call TRBJ2-3; weak D call: TRBD1 (6 bases). Germline V gene lookup returns CDR1 SQVTM and CDR2 ANQGSEA. Trimming pared 6 bases from V and 1 base from J, leaving 14 bases between. This CDR3 has 14 amino acids.

This chain uses TRBV7-9 with TRBJ2-1; 9 nucleotides agree with TRBD2. J gave up 10 bases and V 6 bases, and 13 bases lay outside the gene matches. CDR1 and CDR2 from the germline V gene are SEHNR and FQNEAQ (reference sequence). The CDR3 is made up of 15 amino acids. CDR3 in DNA: TGTGCCAGCAGGACAGCGGGAGGACACCTTTCCGAGCAGTTCTTC. Translated: CASRTAGGHLSEQFF.

In DNA, the CDR3 is TGCAGCGTGGGTGGCGCAATGGACGCCGGGGAGCTGTTTTTT. Residues: CSVGGAMDAGELFF. The chain employs TRBV29-1 and TRBJ2-2; no reliable D call. There are 14 residues in the CDR3. Trimming pared 6 bases from V and 6 bases from J, leaving 17 bases between. Germline V gene lookup returns CDR1 SQVTM and CDR2 ANQGSEA.

CDR3 sequence: CSVGGLTSGRYEQYF. Here the CDR3 DNA reads TGCAGCGTGGGAGGTCTAACTAGCGGGAGATACGAGCAGTACTTC. The chain is built from TRBV29-1 and TRBJ2-7, with TRBD2 matching 11 bases. In germline, CDR1 is SQVTM, CDR2 ANQGSEA. Trimming removed 6 bases from V and 4 bases from J; junction bases left unmatched: 11. The CDR3 loop spans 15 amino acids.

The CDR3 protein is CASSGAYNEQFF. In DNA, the CDR3 is TGTGCCAGCAGTGGTGCCTACAATGAGCAGTTCTTC. The chain carries TRBV5-4 and TRBJ2-1, with D hard to call. Between the trimmed V and J ends, which lost 5 bases and 2 bases, there was a span of 5 bases. Germline V CDR1 and CDR2: SGHNT, YYREEE (reference sequence). The CDR3 totals 12 residues.

CDR3 DNA: TGTGCCAGCAGCTTGGATATGACAGGGGGCAATGAAAAACTGTTTTTT. Its translation is CASSLDMTGGNEKLFF. This chain links TRBV7-9 with TRBJ1-4; 10 bases are a match to TRBD1. The CDR3 length is 16 residues. The germline gives CDR1 SEHNR, CDR2 FQNEAQ (reference sequence). V was clipped by 3 bases and J by 5 bases; unmatched bases: 6.

A few counts support this clone. The rearrangement links TRBV27 to TRBJ2-1; perhaps TRBD2 as D (5 bases). V lost 3 bases and J lost 0, with 9 bases in between. The germline V gene encodes CDR1 MNHEY and CDR2 SMNVEV (reference sequence). The CDR3 is 15 amino acids. CDR3 sequence reads: CASSFSGNSYNEQFF. As DNA, the CDR3 is TGTGCCAGCAGTTTCTCCGGGAACTCCTACAATGAGCAGTTCTTC.

This clone was detected a few times. This chain uses TRBV27 with TRBJ1-5; the match to TRBD1 covers 9 bases. The length of the CDR3 is 13 residues. Germline V lookup: CDR1 MNHEY, CDR2 SMNVEV (reference sequence). The trim removed 8 bases at V and 5 bases at J, leaving 4 bases unmatched. The CDR3 sequence: CASGDRVYQPQHF. In nucleotides, the CDR3 is TGTGCCAGCGGGGACAGGGTTTATCAGCCCCAGCATTTT.

The CDR3 nucleotides read TGTGCCAGCAGTGACAGGGCATCCGGAAACACCATATATTTT. It specifies CASSDRASGNTIYF. The chain has TRBV6-1 and TRBJ1-3; weak D call: TRBD1 (5 bases). Germline V gene data show CDR1 as MNHNS and CDR2 as SASEGT. The V end lost 3 bases, the J end lost 4 bases, and 10 bases lay between the germline ends. The CDR3 covers 14 residues.